This entry lists 10 T cell receptor beta chains sequenced from one sample in a study of blood T cell repertoires in COVID-19. Only in-frame clones appear in the TCRdb table, and some are missing; sequencing was by immunoSEQ multiplex PCR. The sample holds more than 65,000 clones, around 88% seen once. Input material: peripheral blood. Receptors originate from a woman aged 80 or over with active or convalescent COVID-19.

The chain is built from TRBV29-1 and TRBJ1-2; D is possibly TRBD1 (5 bases). The CDR3 loop spans 13 amino acids. CDR1 SQVTM and CDR2 ANQGSEA come from the germline V gene. Deletions cut 4 bases from V and 2 bases from J, with 11 bases between. The CDR3 spells CSVAQGANYGYTF. The CDR3 DNA follows: TGCAGCGTTGCTCAGGGTGCCAACTATGGCTACACCTTC.

The rearrangement links TRBV3-1 (or the pseudogene TRBV3-2) to TRBJ2-7, with 9 bases lining up with TRBD2. The CDR3 has 15 residues. Germline lookup yields CDR1 LGHDT and CDR2 YNNKEL (reference sequence). The V and J ends lost 0 bases and 6 bases, in that order; junction bases with no gene match: 6. The CDR3 nucleotides are TGTGCCAGCAGCCAAGAAACCCATAGCGGGAGCGAGCAGTACTTC. Its translation: CASSQETHSGSEQYF.

V usage is TRBV28 and J usage is TRBJ2-2; TRBD1 agrees at 11 bases. The CDR3 sequence is 14 residues long. CDR1 and CDR2 from the germline V gene are MDHEN and SYDVKM. Germline trimming cut 6 bases from V and 5 bases from J; bases unmatched to any gene: 2. CDR3 nucleotides: TGTGCCAGCAGACGGGACAGGGGGACCGGGGAGCTGTTTTTT. Protein product: CASRRDRGTGELFF.

This chain connects TRBV20-1 to TRBJ2-5, with 7 bases lining up with TRBD1. Germline-derived CDR1 and CDR2 are DFQATT and SNEGSKA (reference sequence). The V gene end was trimmed by 3 bases and the J gene end by 7 bases; junction bases not matched to a gene: 2. This CDR3 has 11 amino acids. The DNA for the CDR3 is TGCAGTGCTAGGAGGGGGCGGACCCAGTACTTC. The encoded protein is CSARRGRTQYF.

The chain links TRBV28 to TRBJ1-4, with a possible D match to TRBD1 (6 bases). CDR1 MDHEN and CDR2 SYDVKM come from the germline V gene. Trimming removed 2 bases from V and 5 bases from J, with 15 bases in between. CDR3 length: 16 amino acids. CDR3 nucleotide sequence: TGTGCCAGCAGTTTACCCAACAGGGTACCCAATGAAAAACTGTTTTTT. It translates to CASSLPNRVPNEKLFF.

The rearrangement joins TRBV28 to TRBJ2-5; possibly TRBD1 for D (6 bases). The germline V gene has CDR1 MDHEN and CDR2 SYDVKM. The CDR3 is made up of 14 amino acids. V lost 5 bases and J lost 2, with 12 bases in between. The CDR3 reads CASSQDSNQETQYF. In DNA form, the CDR3 reads TGTGCCAGCAGTCAGGACAGCAATCAAGAGACCCAGTACTTC.

The CDR3 region is CASSIKGAAPYEQYF. Here the CDR3 DNA reads TGTGCCAGTAGTATTAAAGGAGCGGCTCCCTACGAGCAGTACTTC. The chain is built from TRBV19 and TRBJ2-7; TRBD2 might be the D (5 bases). Per germline, CDR1 LNHDA and CDR2 SQIVND (reference sequence). V was trimmed by 3 bases and J by 2 bases, leaving 14 bases between them. The CDR3 length is 15 residues.

This rearrangement joins TRBV6-5 to TRBJ1-2; TRBD1 matches at 9 bases. Germline lookup yields CDR1 MNHEY and CDR2 SVGAGI. This CDR3 is built from 13 residues. J was trimmed by 8 bases and V by 6 bases; bases with no gene match: 7. This CDR3 reads CASRIQGARGYTF. Written as DNA, the CDR3 is TGTGCCAGCAGGATACAGGGGGCGAGAGGCTACACCTTC.

The gene calls are TRBV10-2 and TRBJ1-1, with TRBD1 identical over 12 bases. Germline V gene lookup returns CDR1 WSHSY and CDR2 SAAADI. The CDR3 is 18 amino acids. Trimming removed 2 bases from V and 1 base from J; junction bases left unmatched: 8. CDR3 bases: TGCGCCAGCAGTGAGCGTTGGGGACAGGGGGCTTGGAACACTGAAGCTTTCTTT. Protein: CASSERWGQGAWNTEAFF.

The chain links TRBV7-2 to TRBJ1-1; D might be TRBD1 (5 bases). The CDR3 runs 16 residues. Germline CDR1 SGHTA, CDR2 FQGNSA. V lost 5 bases to trimming and J lost 1 base, with 17 bases between them. In DNA, the CDR3 is TGTGCCAGCAGCCCCAGGGTTGCGACAGCGAACACTGAAGCTTTCTTT. Its protein is CASSPRVATANTEAFF.